The clone carrying this TCR beta chain was seen at least ten times. Its antigen is undetermined. The TCR beta CDR3 regions underwent amplification using RNA transcripts as the source. Initially, a first-round RT-PCR of the TCR CDR3 employed the HTBI primer set. TCRdb reprocessed the multiplex PCR reads with MiXCR, giving one entry per CDR3 protein. Altogether 370,000 or so distinct CDR3 sequences are present, around 25% being singletons, with the ten largest covering roughly 80%. The data are from a study of T cells in Graves' hyperthyroidism and ophthalmopathy. Study as a whole: The initial diagnosis was the point when peripheral blood was collected, ahead of any treatment. Notes on the study in general: Most clonotypes expanded in the thyroid (above 0.001) were also present in blood.

CDR3 length: 13 residues. Between the trimmed V and J ends, which lost 2 bases and 3 bases, there was a span of 6 bases. Source material: blood. This chain joins TRBV12-3 or TRBV12-4 and TRBJ2-3; D ambiguous. This receptor was taken from a man aged 50 to 59 with Graves' hyperthyroidism. Written as DNA, the CDR3 is TGTGCCAGCAGTTTATTCCGGACAGATACGCAGTATTTT. It is translated as CASSLFRTDTQYF.